The present TCR beta chain was sequenced within a study of T cell responses to AZD1222 COVID-19 vaccine. Concerning this clone: Its antigen is undetermined.

The length of the CDR3 is 13 residues. The germline V gene has CDR1 SGHDN and CDR2 FVKESK. Trimming shortened V by 1 base and J by 4 bases, and 7 bases separated the two germline ends. Method: immunoSEQ multiplex PCR; TCRdb's copy keeps in-frame clones and lacks some. The table has 70,000 to 95,000 clones, 70% to 90% seen once. Study results and caveats: CD4 TCRs associated with vaccination spanned spike, dominating at 160-218 and 743-854. At baseline, just 6 or 7 AZD1222 recipients tested seropositive.

Sample: peripheral blood, taken on day 0 of AZD1222 vaccination. The clonotype originates from an adult in good health. The rearrangement links TRBV14 to TRBJ1-1; D is unresolved. The CDR3 DNA sequence: TGTGCCAGCAGCCAAGGGCAGACCACTGAAGCTTTCTTT. It codes for CASSQGQTTEAFF.